This paragraph reports one TCR beta chain. This record comes from a study of T cell changes during pregnancy in multiple sclerosis. Method: immunoSEQ multiplex PCR; TCRdb's copy keeps in-frame clones and lacks some. The top ten clones hold less than 0.65% of a sample with around 45,000 clones, around 92% of them seen once. Germline CDR1 is SGHRS and CDR2 is YFSETQ. This CDR3 has 19 amino acids. V gave up 0 bases and J gave up 7 bases; unmatched junction bases: 18. The chain combines TRBV5-1 with TRBJ2-7; 11 nucleotides align to TRBD2. The clonotype was recovered from a female donor with multiple sclerosis, enrolled in a pregnancy study. The material was CD4+ T cells from peripheral blood mononuclear cells, obtained in the third trimester of pregnancy. Written as DNA, the CDR3 is TGCGCCAGCAGCTTGGCACCGCTAGCGGGAGGAGGCACCCTACTGGAGCAGTACTTC. It codes for CASSLAPLAGGGTLLEQYF.